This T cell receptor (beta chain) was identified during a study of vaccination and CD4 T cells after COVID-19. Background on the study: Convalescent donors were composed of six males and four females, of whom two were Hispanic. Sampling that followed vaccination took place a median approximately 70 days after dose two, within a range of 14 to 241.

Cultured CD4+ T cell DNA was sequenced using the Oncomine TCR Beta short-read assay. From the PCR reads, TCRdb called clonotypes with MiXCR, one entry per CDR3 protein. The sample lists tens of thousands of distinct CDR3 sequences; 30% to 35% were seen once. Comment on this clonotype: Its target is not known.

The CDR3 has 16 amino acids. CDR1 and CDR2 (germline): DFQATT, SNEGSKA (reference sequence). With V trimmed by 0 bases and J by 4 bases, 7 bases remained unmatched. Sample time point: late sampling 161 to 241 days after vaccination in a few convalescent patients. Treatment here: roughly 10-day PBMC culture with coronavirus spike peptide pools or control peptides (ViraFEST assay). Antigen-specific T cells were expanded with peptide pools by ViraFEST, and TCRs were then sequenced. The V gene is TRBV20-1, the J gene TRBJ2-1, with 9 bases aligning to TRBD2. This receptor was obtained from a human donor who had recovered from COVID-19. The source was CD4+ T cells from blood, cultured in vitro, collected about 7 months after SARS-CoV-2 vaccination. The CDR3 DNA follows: TGCAGTGCTAGAGATCGAAGCGGGGGGTCATACAATGAGCAGTTCTTC. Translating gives CSARDRSGGSYNEQFF.